This T cell receptor (beta chain) came from a study of shared clonotypes between healthy human individuals. The V end was cut by 2 bases, the J end by 5 bases, with 9 bases between. CDR3 length: 13 residues. Germline V lookup: CDR1 MNHEY, CDR2 SMNVEV (reference sequence). Data came from immunoSEQ multiplex PCR; TCRdb stores just in-frame clones and leaves some out. The sample consists of approximately 530,000 clones, about 96% of them appearing once. The specimen sequenced was naive CD4+ T cells sorted from blood. Specified subset: CD45RA+ positively selected. This sequence joins TRBV27 and TRBJ1-1; no clear D. The TCR was taken from a woman in her 30s in good health. CDR3 coding DNA: TGTGCCAGCAGTTTAAGAGAAGGGACTGAAGCTTTCTTT. Amino acid sequence: CASSLREGTEAFF.